This T cell receptor beta chain is from a study of T-cell memory formation after mild COVID-19. Study overall: Among the donors, TCR clusters were largely specific to each donor.

Study-wide results and limits: Cross-reactive memory apparently joined, as some responding clones appeared in pre-infection memory.

A word on this clonotype: The antigen remains undetermined.

Sample barcodes and UMIs were carried by the TCR alpha and TCR beta cDNA libraries that 5'RACE generated with constant-segment primers. TCRdb processed the 5' RACE reads anew with MiXCR; each CDR3 protein has one entry. This table has around 420,000 distinct CDR3 sequences, 20% to 25% appearing once. The CDR3 covers 13 residues. Germline V lookup: CDR1 DFQATT, CDR2 SNEGSKA (reference sequence). With 0 bases removed from V and 3 bases from J, the gap between germline ends came to 9 bases. Sequencing was done on a sample of PBMCs or a T cell subset sorted from them (not recorded which). The receptor's source is an adult woman who had mild COVID-19 (a few samples of this study predate the infection). Cell type and time point are not known. The chain is built from TRBV20-1 and TRBJ2-7; D gene unclear. The CDR3 DNA reads TGCAGTGCTAGAGATGGGCTGGGCTACGAGCAGTACTTC. Amino acid sequence: CSARDGLGYEQYF.